This T cell receptor (beta chain) was obtained from a study of blood T cell repertoires in COVID-19. Background on the study: Samples taken during acute and convalescent COVID-19 were collected in the United States, Italy and Spain. Sources were T cells, B-cell-depleted T cells, or PBMCs; the material itself was cDNA or gDNA.

In the original analysis: From reference gene primer amplification, estimates of nucleated cell counts were derived. Clones were sequenced by immunoSEQ multiplex PCR, and TCRdb holds only the in-frame ones, with some missing. Clone size and V and J calls were adopted from that table, with D and trimming inferred from the DNA. The data contain about 260,000 clones, approximately 91% of them seen just once; the ten biggest clones take up more than 0.55%. Trimming left V 2 bases short and J 6 bases short, with 14 bases between. Germline-derived CDR1 and CDR2 are SGDLS and YYNGEE. This CDR3 is 15 amino acids long.

The rearrangement links TRBV9 to TRBJ1-4; possible D gene TRBD1, 5 bases. Input material: peripheral blood. This TCR was recovered from a human donor in a cohort sampled during active COVID-19. The chain's CDR3 is CASSVYLGVDEKLFF. The CDR3 DNA is TGTGCCAGCAGCGTTTACTTAGGGGTGGATGAAAAACTGTTTTTT.